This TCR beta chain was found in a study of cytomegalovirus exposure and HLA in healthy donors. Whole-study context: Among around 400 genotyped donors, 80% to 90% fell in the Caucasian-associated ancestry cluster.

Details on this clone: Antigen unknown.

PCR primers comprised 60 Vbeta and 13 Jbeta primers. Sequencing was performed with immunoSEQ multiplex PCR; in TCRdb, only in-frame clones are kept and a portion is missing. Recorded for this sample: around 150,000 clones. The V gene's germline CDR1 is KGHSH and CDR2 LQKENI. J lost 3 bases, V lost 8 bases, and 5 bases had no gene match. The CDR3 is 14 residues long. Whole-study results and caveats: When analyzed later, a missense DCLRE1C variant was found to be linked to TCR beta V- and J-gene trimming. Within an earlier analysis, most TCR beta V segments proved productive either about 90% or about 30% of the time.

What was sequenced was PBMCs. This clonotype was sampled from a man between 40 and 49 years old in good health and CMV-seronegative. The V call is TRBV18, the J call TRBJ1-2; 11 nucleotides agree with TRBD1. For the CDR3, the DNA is TGTGCCAGCACTCGGACAGGGGGCGACTATGGCTACACCTTC. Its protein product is CASTRTGGDYGYTF.